This T cell receptor beta chain was found in a study of shared clonotypes between healthy human individuals. Overall study: The study used three CD4 naive, three CD4 memory, two CD8 naive and one CD8 memory plate per donor.

Measured with immunoSEQ multiplex PCR; TCRdb has only the in-frame clones, and not every one. The data hold hundreds of thousands of clones, with 73% observed a single time. V shed 2 bases and J shed 7 bases, with 18 bases lying between them. The CDR3 runs 15 residues. Per the germline V gene, CDR1 is MNHNY and CDR2 is SVGAGI (reference sequence). Division of CD4+ cells produced a CD45RA+ naive subset and a CD45RA-negative memory subset. Sample: memory CD4+ T cells sorted from blood. The subset is: CD45RA-negative fraction. The receptor was derived from a woman aged 25 to 39 in good health. This chain connects TRBV6-6 to TRBJ2-7; D tentatively reads TRBD1 or TRBD2 (5 bases each). CDR3 bases: TGTGCCAGCAGTTACGGGTATGGGACCATTGGGGAGCAGTACTTC. Protein: CASSYGYGTIGEQYF.